This T cell receptor (beta chain) is drawn from a study of cytomegalovirus exposure and HLA in healthy donors. Study details: A subsequent analysis stated that the approximately 120 validation repertoires were run on the same platform as the approximately 700 first-cohort repertoires.

The CDR3 spans 15 residues. The ends were cut back, 3 bases at V and 4 bases at J, with 16 bases in the middle. Germline loops: CDR1 SGHRS, CDR2 YFSETQ. Sequencing was performed with immunoSEQ multiplex PCR; in TCRdb, only in-frame clones are kept and a portion is missing. The sample shows about 220,000 clones, about 90% of them seen only once. The V and J genes are TRBV5-1 and TRBJ1-2; tentatively, D is TRBD1 (6 bases). The sample taken for sequencing was PBMCs. This clonotype was obtained from a young woman in good health and CMV-seronegative. CDR3 DNA sequence: TGCGCCAGCAGCTCGGACAGTTCCAATTTCTATGGCTACACCTTC. Amino acids: CASSSDSSNFYGYTF.